These T cell receptor beta chains were read from a single sample in a study of graft-versus-host responses after intestinal transplantation. The table came from immunoSEQ multiplex PCR; TCRdb's copy has only in-frame clones and leaves some out. Of roughly 4,500 clones listed, roughly 77% are singletons. The source material was ileum tissue, sampled 9 days after transplant. Receptors were obtained from a human patient who received an intestinal transplant, so some T cells may come from the graft donor. CDR3s include the opening cysteine and the closing phenylalanine or tryptophan. The D gene is left open where the match is weak. Only part of the rows carry a size: once, few, many, or a class if the clone is expanded.

D,V,size,J,DNA,CDR3
-,TRBV6-1,-,TRBJ2-2,TGTGCCAGCACCCTAGGGACCGGGTCTCCCGGGGAGCTGTTTTTT,CASTLGTGSPGELFF
-,TRBV4-1,-,TRBJ2-6,TGCGCCAGCAGCCAAGGATGGTCGCGGTCTGGGGCCAACGTCCTGACTTTC,CASSQGWSRSGANVLTF
-,TRBV25-1,few,TRBJ2-7,TGTGCCAGCAGTGAAACGGGCAGGGCGAGGAACGAGCAGTACTTC,CASSETGRARNEQYF
-,TRBV7-2,-,TRBJ2-3,TGTGCCAGCCAACGGGACTCCACAGATACGCAGTATTTT,CASQRDSTDTQYF
-,TRBV6-5,-,TRBJ2-7,TGTGCCAGCAGCCGATCGGCAGCACGAACCTACGAGCAGTACTTC,CASSRSAARTYEQYF
-,TRBV6-4,few,TRBJ2-3,TGTGCCAGCAGTGGAGGCGGTAGCACAGATACGCAGTATTTT,CASSGGGSTDTQYF
TRBD2,TRBV27,-,TRBJ2-1,TGTGCCAGCAGTTTATCAGCGGGAGGGCCTTACAATGAGCAGTTCTTC,CASSLSAGGPYNEQFF
TRBD2,TRBV9,-,TRBJ2-1,TGTGCCAGCAGCGTAGCTACTAGCGGGGGCTACAATGAGCAGTTCTTC,CASSVATSGGYNEQFF
TRBD1,TRBV14,once,TRBJ1-1,TGTGCCAGCAGCCAACAAAAAATGGGGACAGGGTTGAACACTGAAGCTTTCTTT,CASSQQKMGTGLNTEAFF
-,TRBV19,-,TRBJ2-2,TGTGCCAGTATGAGGATAACCGGGGAGCTGTTTTTT,CASMRITGELFF
-,TRBV10-3,-,TRBJ1-6,TGTGCCATCAGTACAGTCCTAGTTGACTATAATTCACCCCTCCACTTT,CAISTVLVDYNSPLHF
TRBD1,TRBV9,few,TRBJ2-5,TGTGCCAGCAGCGTAGGGAACACAGGGGCCCGTGAGACCCAGTACTTC,CASSVGNTGARETQYF
TRBD1,TRBV27,-,TRBJ1-6,TGTGCCAGCAGTGTACTCAGGGGGTCTATTGGTTCACCCCTCCACTTT,CASSVLRGSIGSPLHF
TRBD2,TRBV4-2,-,TRBJ2-3,TGTGCCAGCAGCCAAAAGACTAGCGGGGATCCAGATACGCAGTATTTT,CASSQKTSGDPDTQYF
TRBD2,TRBV7-9,-,TRBJ2-1,TGTGCCAGCAGCTTAGCGCTAGCGGGGGGGAAATACAATGAGCAGTTCTTC,CASSLALAGGKYNEQFF
-,TRBV6-6,once,TRBJ1-1,TGTGCCAGCAGTTACGGAGGCAAAAACACTGAAGCTTTCTTT,CASSYGGKNTEAFF
-,TRBV27,large,TRBJ1-2,TGTGCCAGCAGTTTGACAAGGGACTATGGCTACACCTTC,CASSLTRDYGYTF
-,TRBV10-3,-,TRBJ1-2,TGTGCCATCAGTGTCGAGGGGCTCTATGGCTACACCTTC,CAISVEGLYGYTF
TRBD1,TRBV18,-,TRBJ1-2,TGTGCCAGCTCACCACAGGAGGCAGGACAGGGTGGAAAAGACTATGGCTACACCTTC,CASSPQEAGQGGKDYGYTF
TRBD1,TRBV28,once,TRBJ2-1,TGTGCCAGCAGCGACGGACAGGGTTTGTACAATGAGCAGTTCTTC,CASSDGQGLYNEQFF
-,TRBV30,few,TRBJ1-2,TGTGCCTGGGAACCGGGGCGTTATAGAAAGAACTATGGCTACACCTTC,CAWEPGRYRKNYGYTF
TRBD1,TRBV11-2,-,TRBJ1-3,TGTGCCAGCAGCTTAAAAACAGGGGGCGGAAACACCATATATTTT,CASSLKTGGGNTIYF
-,TRBV30,-,TRBJ1-2,TGTGCCTGGAGGAGGGACTATGGCTACACCTTC,CAWRRDYGYTF
TRBD2,TRBV5-1,-,TRBJ2-3,TGCGCCAGCAGCTTGGCCGAGCGGGGGGCCCTAGGACGCACAGATACGCAGTATTTT,CASSLAERGALGRTDTQYF
-,TRBV2,-,TRBJ1-1,TGTGCCAGCAGTGAAGCGGGAACTCGCTCGGGTAGTAGGATCCCTGAAGCTTTCTTT,CASSEAGTRSGSRIPEAFF
TRBD2,TRBV9,-,TRBJ2-1,TGTGCCAGCAGCGGGAATGGACTAGCGGCCTACAATGAGCAGTTCTTC,CASSGNGLAAYNEQFF
-,TRBV7-9,large,TRBJ2-7,TGTGCCAGCAGCTTAACGGGGCCGAGCTCCTACGAGCAGTACTTC,CASSLTGPSSYEQYF
-,TRBV6-1,-,TRBJ1-5,TGTGCCAGCAGTGAATGGGTCAGCAATCAGCCCCAGCATTTT,CASSEWVSNQPQHF
-,TRBV6-6,-,TRBJ2-1,TGTGCCAGCAGTTACTCACCTCAGTTCCACAATGAGCAGTTCTTC,CASSYSPQFHNEQFF
TRBD1,TRBV19,-,TRBJ1-1,TGTGCCAGTAGTACGACAGGGGGTTTCACTGAAGCTTTCTTT,CASSTTGGFTEAFF
TRBD1,TRBV6-1,few,TRBJ1-1,TGTGCCAGCAGTGACGCTTGGGACAGGGGGGACACTGAAGCTTTCTTT,CASSDAWDRGDTEAFF
TRBD2,TRBV6-5,-,TRBJ2-7,TGTGCCAGCAGTAAACAGCGGGGGGGCTCCTACGAGCAGTACTTC,CASSKQRGGSYEQYF
-,TRBV29-1,-,TRBJ1-1,TGCAGCGCCATCGGGGCAACCTGGGGAAACACTGAAGCTTTCTTT,CSAIGATWGNTEAFF
-,TRBV6-1,-,TRBJ2-5,TGTGCCAGCAGTGAAGGGCCAGGGTGGGAGACCCAGTACTTC,CASSEGPGWETQYF
TRBD2,TRBV5-4,-,TRBJ2-3,TGTGCCAGCAGCTTGAGGCTAGCGGGAGGCCCCACAGATACGCAGTATTTT,CASSLRLAGGPTDTQYF
TRBD1,TRBV5-1,-,TRBJ1-1,TGCGCCAGCAGCTTACAGGGGGCGAACACTGAAGCTTTCTTT,CASSLQGANTEAFF
-,TRBV19,-,TRBJ2-1,TGTGCCAGTAGTATAGAGGGAGTAAATGAGCAGTTCTTC,CASSIEGVNEQFF